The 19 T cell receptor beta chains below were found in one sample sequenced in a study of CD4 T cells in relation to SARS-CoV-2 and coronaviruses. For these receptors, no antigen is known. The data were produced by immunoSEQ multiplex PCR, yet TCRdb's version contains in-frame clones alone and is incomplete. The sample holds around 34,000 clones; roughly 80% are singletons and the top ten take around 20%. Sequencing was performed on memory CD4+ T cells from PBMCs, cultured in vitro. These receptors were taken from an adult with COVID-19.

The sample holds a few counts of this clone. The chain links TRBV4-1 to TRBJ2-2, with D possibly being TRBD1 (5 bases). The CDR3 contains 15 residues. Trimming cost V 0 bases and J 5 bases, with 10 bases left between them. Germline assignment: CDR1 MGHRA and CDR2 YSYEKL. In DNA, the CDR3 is TGCGCCAGCAGCCAAGAAGTGGGGCAGACCGGGGAGCTGTTTTTT. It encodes CASSQEVGQTGELFF.

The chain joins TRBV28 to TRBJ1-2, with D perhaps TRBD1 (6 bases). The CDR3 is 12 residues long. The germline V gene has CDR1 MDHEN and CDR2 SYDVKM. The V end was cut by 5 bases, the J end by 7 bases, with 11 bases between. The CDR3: CASSPLTGGYTF. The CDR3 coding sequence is TGTGCCAGCAGTCCGTTGACAGGTGGCTACACCTTC.

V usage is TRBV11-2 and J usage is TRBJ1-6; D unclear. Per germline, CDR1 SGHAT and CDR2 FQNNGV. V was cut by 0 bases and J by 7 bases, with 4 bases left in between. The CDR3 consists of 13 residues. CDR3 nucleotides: TGTGCCAGCAGCTTAGATAGAAATTCACCCCTCCACTTT. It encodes CASSLDRNSPLHF.

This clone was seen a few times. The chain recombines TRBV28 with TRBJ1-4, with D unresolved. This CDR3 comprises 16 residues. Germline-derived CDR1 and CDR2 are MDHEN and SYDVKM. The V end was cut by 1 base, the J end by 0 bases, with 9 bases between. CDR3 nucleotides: TGTGCCAGCAGTTTATTCCGGGTTACAACTAATGAAAAACTGTTTTTT. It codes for CASSLFRVTTNEKLFF.

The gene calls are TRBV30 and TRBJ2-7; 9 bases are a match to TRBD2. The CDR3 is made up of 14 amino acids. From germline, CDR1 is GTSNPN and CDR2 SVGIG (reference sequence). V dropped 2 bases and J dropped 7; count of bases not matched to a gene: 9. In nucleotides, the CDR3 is TGTGCCTGGAGTTTAGGCGGGAGGGCGGGAGAGCAGTACTTC. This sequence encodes CAWSLGGRAGEQYF.

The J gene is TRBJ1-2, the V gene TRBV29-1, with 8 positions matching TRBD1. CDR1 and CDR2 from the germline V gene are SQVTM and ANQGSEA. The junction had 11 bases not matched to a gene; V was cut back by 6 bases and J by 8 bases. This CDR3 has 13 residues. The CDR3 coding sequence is TGCAGCGTACTACTACAGGGGGTGATGGGCTACACCTTC. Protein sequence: CSVLLQGVMGYTF.

The CDR3 protein is CASSIQSGLAGEYEQYF. The CDR3 DNA reads as TGTGCCAGCAGCATACAGTCGGGACTAGCGGGGGAGTACGAGCAGTACTTC. V usage is TRBV6-2 or TRBV6-3 and J usage is TRBJ2-7; TRBD2 agrees at 14 bases. The CDR3 has 17 amino acids. Germline V gene lookup returns CDR1 MNHEY and CDR2 SVGEGT. The trim removed 6 bases at V and 4 bases at J, leaving 11 bases unmatched.

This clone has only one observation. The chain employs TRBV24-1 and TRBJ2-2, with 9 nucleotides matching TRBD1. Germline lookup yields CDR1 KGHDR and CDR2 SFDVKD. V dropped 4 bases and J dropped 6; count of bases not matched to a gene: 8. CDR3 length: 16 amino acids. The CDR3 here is CATSEPGQGSAGELFF. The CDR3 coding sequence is TGTGCCACCAGTGAACCGGGACAGGGTAGCGCCGGGGAGCTGTTTTTT.

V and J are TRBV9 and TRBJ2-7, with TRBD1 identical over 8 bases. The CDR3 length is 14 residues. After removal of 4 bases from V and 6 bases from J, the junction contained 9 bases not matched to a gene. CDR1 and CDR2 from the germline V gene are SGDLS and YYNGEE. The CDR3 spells CASSLQGQGSEQYF. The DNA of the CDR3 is TGTGCCAGCAGCCTCCAAGGACAGGGTAGCGAGCAGTACTTC.

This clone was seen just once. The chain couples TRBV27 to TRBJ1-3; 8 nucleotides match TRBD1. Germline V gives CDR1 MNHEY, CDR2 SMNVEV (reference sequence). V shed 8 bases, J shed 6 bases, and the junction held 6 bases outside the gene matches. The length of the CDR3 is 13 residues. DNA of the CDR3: TGTGCCAGCGGACAGGGTTATTCAAACACCATATATTTT. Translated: CASGQGYSNTIYF.

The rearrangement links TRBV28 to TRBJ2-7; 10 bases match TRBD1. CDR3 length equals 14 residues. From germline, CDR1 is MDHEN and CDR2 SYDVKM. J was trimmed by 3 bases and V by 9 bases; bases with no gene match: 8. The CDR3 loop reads CASKDRGEYYEQYF. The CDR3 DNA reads TGTGCCAGTAAGGACAGGGGGGAATACTACGAGCAGTACTTC. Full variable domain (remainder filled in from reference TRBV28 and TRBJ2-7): DVKVTQSSRYLVKRTGEKVFLECVQDMDHENMFWYRQDPGLGLRLIYFSYDVKMKEKGDIPEGYSVSREKKERFSLILESASTNQTSMYLCASKDRGEYYEQYFGPGTRLTVT.

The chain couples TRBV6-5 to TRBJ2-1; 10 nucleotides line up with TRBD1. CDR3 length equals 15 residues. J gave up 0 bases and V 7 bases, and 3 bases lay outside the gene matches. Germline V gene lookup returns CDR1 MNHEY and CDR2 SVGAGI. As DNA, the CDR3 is TGTGCCAGCACGACAGGGGGCCTCTCCTACAATGAGCAGTTCTTC. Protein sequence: CASTTGGLSYNEQFF.

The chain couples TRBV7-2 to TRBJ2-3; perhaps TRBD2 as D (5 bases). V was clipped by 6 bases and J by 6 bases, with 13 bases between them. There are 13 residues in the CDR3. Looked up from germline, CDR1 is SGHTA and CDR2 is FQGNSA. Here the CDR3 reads CASRRAGFDTQYF. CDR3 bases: TGTGCCAGCAGGCGGGCGGGTTTTGATACGCAGTATTTT.

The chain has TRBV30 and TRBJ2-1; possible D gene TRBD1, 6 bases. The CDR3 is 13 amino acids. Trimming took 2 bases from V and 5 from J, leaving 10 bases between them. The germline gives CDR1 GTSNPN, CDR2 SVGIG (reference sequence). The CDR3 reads CAWSNNRDNEQFF. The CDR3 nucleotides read TGTGCCTGGAGTAATAACAGGGACAATGAGCAGTTCTTC.

The CDR3 nucleotides read TGTGCCAGCAGCCAAGCCCCTTGGGGGAGAGGGGCAGATACGCAGTATTTT. Its translation: CASSQAPWGRGADTQYF. This rearrangement joins TRBV3-1 (or the pseudogene TRBV3-2) to TRBJ2-3; D is perhaps TRBD1 or TRBD2 (5 bases each). V was cut by 1 base and J by 4 bases, with 18 bases left in between. The CDR3 consists of 17 residues. The V gene's germline CDR1 is LGHDT and CDR2 YNNKEL (reference sequence).

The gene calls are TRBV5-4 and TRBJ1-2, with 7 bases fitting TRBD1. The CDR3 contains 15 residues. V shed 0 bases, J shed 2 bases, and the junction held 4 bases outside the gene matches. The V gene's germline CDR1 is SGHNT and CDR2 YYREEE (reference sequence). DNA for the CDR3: TGTGCCAGCAGCTTGGGGGGACAGATCAACTATGGCTACACCTTC. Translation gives CASSLGGQINYGYTF.

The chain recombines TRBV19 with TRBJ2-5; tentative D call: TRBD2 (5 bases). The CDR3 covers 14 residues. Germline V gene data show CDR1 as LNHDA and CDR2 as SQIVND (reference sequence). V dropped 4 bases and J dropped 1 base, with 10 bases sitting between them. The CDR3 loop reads CASSTGSSQETQYF. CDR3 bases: TGTGCCAGTAGTACGGGGAGCAGCCAAGAGACCCAGTACTTC.

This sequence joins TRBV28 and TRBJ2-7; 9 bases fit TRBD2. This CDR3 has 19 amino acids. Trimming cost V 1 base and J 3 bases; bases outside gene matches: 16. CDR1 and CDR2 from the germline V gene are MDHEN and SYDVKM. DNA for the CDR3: TGTGCCAGCAGTTTATTAATGGGACAGAAAGCGGGAGGAATCTACGAGCAGTACTTC. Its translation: CASSLLMGQKAGGIYEQYF.

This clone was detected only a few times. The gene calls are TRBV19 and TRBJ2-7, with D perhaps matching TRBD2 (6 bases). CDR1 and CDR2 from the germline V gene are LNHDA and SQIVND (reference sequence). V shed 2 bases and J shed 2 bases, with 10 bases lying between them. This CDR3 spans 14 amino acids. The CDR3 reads CASSIRAGPYEQYF. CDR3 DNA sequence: TGTGCCAGTAGTATACGGGCGGGACCCTACGAGCAGTACTTC.